A single sample gave rise to the 3 T cell receptor beta chains below, sequenced in a study of blood T cell repertoires in COVID-19. Only in-frame clones appear in the TCRdb table, and some are missing; sequencing was by immunoSEQ multiplex PCR. The table has about 170,000 clones, about nine tenths seen once. Sequencing input: peripheral blood. Receptor source: a man aged 18 to 30 with COVID-19, enrolled during active disease.

The genes are TRBV19 and TRBJ2-4; TRBD1 might be the D (6 bases). The V end lost 4 bases, the J end lost 1 base, and 8 bases lay between the germline ends. Germline V lookup: CDR1 LNHDA, CDR2 SQIVND (reference sequence). This CDR3 has 14 residues. The CDR3 spells CASSNQGAKNIQYF. The CDR3 DNA follows: TGTGCCAGTAGTAACCAGGGGGCCAAAAACATTCAGTACTTC.

V and J are TRBV15 and TRBJ1-2, with unresolved D. Trimming took 3 bases from V and 5 from J, leaving 10 bases between them. Germline assignment: CDR1 LNHNV and CDR2 YYDKDF (reference sequence). The CDR3 contains 13 residues. The CDR3 protein is CATSRGRNYGYTF. CDR3 DNA sequence: TGTGCCACCAGCAGGGGGAGGAATTATGGCTACACCTTC.

The V and J genes are TRBV7-2 and TRBJ1-2; 9 nucleotides agree with TRBD1. CDR1 and CDR2 (germline): SGHTA, FQGNSA. V lost 6 bases, J lost 2 bases, and 10 bases stayed unmatched. CDR3 length: 16 residues. CDR3 coding DNA: TGTGCCAGCAGTCCGGACAGGGGTGTAGGAAACTATGGCTACACCTTC. Its translation is CASSPDRGVGNYGYTF. Using reference TRBV7-2 and TRBJ1-2 for the parts outside the CDR3, the full variable domain is GAGVSQSPSNKVTEKGKDVELRCDPISGHTALYWYRQSLGQGLEFLIYFQGNSAPDKSGLPSDRFSAERTGGSVSTLTIQRTQQEDSAVYLCASSPDRGVGNYGYTFGSGTRLTVV.